This T cell receptor (beta chain) was identified in a study of blood T cells in healthy people across ages (dated by TCRdb to 2015 to 2017). The study in broad terms: Template switching captured roughly one uniquely barcoded TCR beta cDNA molecule per two T cells in model experiments. To avoid experimental bias, donors of different ages were spread randomly across the sequencing lanes. Using the same blood draw, the study looked at two additional independent replicas of 1 million unique cDNA reads for two donors, one aged 18 to 30 and the other aged 80 or older. To track age-related changes in TCR beta repertoire diversity, the study relied on deep sequencing normalized with unique cDNA molecular identifiers. The donors were split into four age groups: young (average around 17 years), middle-aged (roughly 40), aged (62) and long-lived (roughly 80).

The donors were some 39 Caucasian individuals from Russia, aged roughly 6 to 90 years, who were systemically healthy. Around 10 milliliters of peripheral blood were drawn from each donor into EDTA-treated Vacutainer tubes. Ficoll-Paque density-gradient centrifugation was used to isolate PBMCs, with at least 6.5 million per sample. Trizol reagent was used to extract total RNA from the PBMCs, yielding at least 6 micrograms per sample. For every donor, an aliquot of PBMCs went through flow cytometry to measure the percentages of naive CD45RAhigh/CD27high T cells. Libraries were constructed by 5' RACE. Instrument used: Illumina HiSeq 2500. A second 7 to 11 cycle PCR used a sample-barcoded 5' primer and a J-beta primer mix. Each TCR beta cDNA molecule received a unique molecular identifier from a template-switch 5' adaptor carrying 12 random nucleotides. At least 2.5 million CDR3-containing paired-end reads were obtained from each sample. First-strand cDNA was synthesized from all RNA with the Mint cDNA synthesis kit, primed by a TRBC-specific oligonucleotide. All cDNA was treated with uracil-DNA glycosylase and then went through a first 18-cycle PCR with the universal primers M1SS and BC2_uni_R. Under the source paper's analysis protocol: For normalization, 1 million high-quality reads, each with a distinct molecular identifier, were randomly selected from each sample. Instead of being binned into consensus sequences, reads with shared molecular identifiers were discarded. MiTCR, run with a Q25 quality threshold and the strictest error-elimination algorithm, handled CDR3 identification, clonotype clustering and error correction. A nonparametric unseen species model using Euler transformation provided a lower-bound estimate of total TCR beta diversity. TCRdb redid the processing of the public reads, applying fastp at Q25 and MiXCR, and retained in-frame beta chains. Under each unique CDR3 protein, matching rows form one entry showing the most common genes and DNA. V and J calls and clone size were set by TCRdb, not the authors. Present in this sample are 650,000 to 800,000 distinct CDR3 sequences, around 43% of which were seen just once. The biggest ten clones account for around 21% of the sample.

Overall study results and their limits: Bulk unsorted PBMC profiling prevented conclusive comparison of naive and antigen-experienced compartments. Total diversity estimates from one million sequenced T cells were considered lower bounds and underestimates. The percentage of naive T cells measured by flow cytometry correlated strongly with observed TCR beta diversity. Compared with the aged group, the long-lived group had more naive CD4+ T cells, fewer expanded clones and increased TCR diversity, a pattern suggesting age selection. The CMV infection status of donors was not known, potentially confounding age-related changes in expanded clonotypes. Observed TCR beta diversity per million T cells fell roughly linearly with age, and a significant reduction was already apparent by age roughly 40.

In regard to this clonotype: Which antigen it targets is not known. No base quality values were provided; no much bigger clone lies one nucleotide off.

The CDR3 measures 16 amino acids from cysteine to phenylalanine. The only DNA kept is the CDR3, 48 bases in frame from the first base. Trimming costs V 0 bases and J 9 bases, and their ends lie 20 bases apart. CDR1 SQVTM and CDR2 ANQGSEA were looked up in the germline V gene. Sequenced sample: blood. This TCR was sampled from a man aged 55 to 70 in good health. Recombination connected TRBV29-1 to TRBJ2-2; the D region possibly corresponds to TRBD2 (6 bases align). The CDR3 has the sequence CSVEEWGAGPHRELFF. The sequenced DNA is TGCAGCGTTGAAGAGTGGGGAGCGGGCCCTCACCGGGAGCTGTTTTTT.